These 19 T cell receptor beta chains originate from one sample sequenced in a study of shared clonotypes between healthy human individuals. Clones were read by immunoSEQ multiplex PCR, and TCRdb kept only the in-frame ones, dropping some. The table records just over 2,000,000 clones, 95% of them present only once. Sample: naive CD4+ T cells sorted from blood. The subset here: CD45RA+ positively selected. The source of these receptors is a man in his late teens or twenties in good health.

A single count supports this clone. This rearrangement joins TRBV28 to TRBJ1-1, with D possibly being TRBD1 (6 bases). Germline V lookup: CDR1 MDHEN, CDR2 SYDVKM. The ends were cut back, 6 bases at V and 2 bases at J, with 16 bases in the middle. The CDR3 covers 15 residues. CDR3 DNA sequence: TGTGCCAGCAGAGATTCAGGACAGTTTAACACTGAAGCTTTCTTT. Amino acid sequence: CASRDSGQFNTEAFF.

This clone has just one count. The chain employs TRBV18 and TRBJ2-1; D possibly uses TRBD1 or TRBD2 (6 bases each). The ends were cut back, 3 bases at V and 1 base at J, with 25 bases in the middle. Looked up from germline, CDR1 is KGHSH and CDR2 is LQKENI. CDR3 length: 20 residues. The CDR3: CASSPPPGGERGGSYNEQFF. DNA of the CDR3: TGTGCCAGCTCACCCCCCCCCGGGGGCGAGAGAGGAGGGTCCTACAATGAGCAGTTCTTC. Together with reference TRBV18 and TRBJ2-1, the CDR3 gives the full variable domain: NAGVMQNPRHLVRRRGQEARLRCSPMKGHSHVYWYRQLPEEGLKFMVYLQKENIIDESGMPKERFSAEFPKEGPSILRIQQVVRGDSAAYFCASSPPPGGERGGSYNEQFFGPGTRLTVL.

The chain joins TRBV2 to TRBJ2-7, with D possibly being TRBD1 (6 bases). Germline lookup yields CDR1 SNHLY and CDR2 FYNNEI. V was pared by 1 base and J by 4 bases, with 14 bases between. There are 15 residues in the CDR3. CDR3 protein: CASSEGRTELYEQYF. DNA for the CDR3: TGTGCCAGCAGTGAAGGGCGGACAGAACTATACGAGCAGTACTTC.

The gene calls are TRBV14 and TRBJ2-5, with 10 bases matching TRBD1. The V gene end was trimmed by 3 bases and the J gene end by 5 bases; junction bases not matched to a gene: 9. CDR1 SGHDN and CDR2 FVKESK come from the germline V gene. The CDR3 extends over 16 amino acids. For the CDR3, the DNA is TGTGCCAGCAGCCACCTGGGACAGGGGAGTTTGGAGACCCAGTACTTC. This gives the protein CASSHLGQGSLETQYF.

The chain couples TRBV11-2 to TRBJ1-2, with unresolved D. V was pared by 2 bases and J by 4 bases, with 5 bases between. The germline V gene has CDR1 SGHAT and CDR2 FQNNGV. The CDR3 is made up of 12 amino acids. The CDR3 reads CASSLTGYGYTF. The CDR3 coding sequence is TGTGCCAGCAGCTTAACTGGCTATGGCTACACCTTC.

The V call is TRBV30, the J call TRBJ2-7; D perhaps matches TRBD1 (5 bases). V lost 0 bases and J 2 bases, leaving 11 bases between the germline ends. Germline V gives CDR1 GTSNPN, CDR2 SVGIG (reference sequence). The CDR3 sequence is 14 residues long. Here the CDR3 DNA reads TGTGCCTGGAGTGTACCCAGGGAAGCCTACGAGCAGTACTTC. Translating gives CAWSVPREAYEQYF.

This clone was recorded once. The V gene is TRBV5-1, the J gene TRBJ2-7; 7 bases map to TRBD1. This CDR3 is 14 amino acids long. Trimming took 2 bases from V and 5 from J; bases not matched to a gene: 7. CDR1 is SGHRS and CDR2 is YFSETQ in the germline V gene. This CDR3 reads CASSLRGRNNEQYF. In DNA form, the CDR3 reads TGCGCCAGCAGCTTAAGGGGGCGAAACAACGAGCAGTACTTC.

The rearrangement uses TRBV6-6 and TRBJ1-3; D unresolved. V was trimmed by 5 bases and J by 0 bases, leaving 11 bases between them. The CDR3 is made up of 15 amino acids. CDR1 is MNHNY and CDR2 is SVGAGI in the germline V gene (reference sequence). CDR3 DNA sequence: TGTGCCAGCAGTGTCCGACGCGACTCTGGAAACACCATATATTTT. Translated: CASSVRRDSGNTIYF.

The genes are TRBV7-6 and TRBJ2-7; possibly TRBD1 for D (5 bases). Germline loops: CDR1 SGHVS, CDR2 FNYEAQ. V lost 3 bases and J lost 4, with 13 bases in between. This CDR3 has 14 residues. DNA of the CDR3: TGTGCCAGCAGCTTTGGGAAAACAGGATACGAGCAGTACTTC. This gives the protein CASSFGKTGYEQYF.

This chain uses TRBV19 with TRBJ2-1, with TRBD2 identical over 9 bases. V lost 5 bases to trimming and J lost 10 bases; unmatched junction nucleotides: 15. Per germline, CDR1 LNHDA and CDR2 SQIVND (reference sequence). This CDR3 region has 16 residues. CDR3 DNA sequence: TGTGCCAGTAGTGACGCCGGGGGGAGCGGGAGGACAGAGCAGTTCTTC. Amino acid sequence: CASSDAGGSGRTEQFF.

The chain is built from TRBV5-1 and TRBJ2-2; TRBD1 aligns across 11 bases. CDR3 length equals 14 residues. Per germline, CDR1 SGHRS and CDR2 YFSETQ. V trimming: 7 bases; J trimming: 4 bases; junction bases outside the gene matches: 3. In nucleotides, the CDR3 is TGCGCCAGCGGACAGGGGGCGGGCACCGGGGAGCTGTTTTTT. Its translation: CASGQGAGTGELFF.

The chain combines TRBV6-5 with TRBJ1-1; a possible D gene is TRBD1 (6 bases). Trimming left V 0 bases short and J 0 bases short, with 8 bases between. Germline lookup yields CDR1 MNHEY and CDR2 SVGAGI. CDR3 length equals 15 residues. The CDR3 bases are TGTGCCAGCAGTTACTCACAGGGCATGAACACTGAAGCTTTCTTT. Its protein is CASSYSQGMNTEAFF.

This sequence joins TRBV30 and TRBJ2-7; 15 bases are a match to TRBD2. Per germline, CDR1 GTSNPN and CDR2 SVGIG (reference sequence). The CDR3 covers 17 residues. V lost 1 base, J lost 5 bases, and 9 bases stayed unmatched. In DNA form, the CDR3 reads TGTGCCTGGAGTGGCCTCGGTGGGACTAGCGGGGGGAACGAGCAGTACTTC. This encodes CAWSGLGGTSGGNEQYF.

V is TRBV5-6 and J is TRBJ2-7; D unresolved. V was trimmed by 3 bases and J by 3 bases, leaving 10 bases between them. Germline CDR1 SGHDT, CDR2 YYEEEE. CDR3 length: 13 residues. This CDR3 is CASSSAGNYEQYF. The CDR3 nucleotides are TGTGCCAGCAGCTCGGCAGGAAACTACGAGCAGTACTTC. The variable domain in full, completed from reference TRBV5-6 and TRBJ2-7, reads DAGVTQSPTHLIKTRGQQVTLRCSPKSGHDTVSWYQQALGQGPQFIFQYYEEEERQRGNFPDRFSGHQFPNYSSELNVNALLLGDSALYLCASSSAGNYEQYFGPGTRLTVT.

This chain uses TRBV29-1 with TRBJ2-7, with TRBD1 matching 9 bases. Germline CDR1 reads SQVTM; CDR2 reads ANQGSEA. This CDR3 has 13 amino acids. V trimming: 7 bases; J trimming: 4 bases; junction bases outside the gene matches: 8. This CDR3 reads CSAGTGRQYEQYF. The CDR3 DNA is TGCAGCGCCGGGACAGGGAGACAATACGAGCAGTACTTC.

The chain is built from TRBV11-2 and TRBJ2-1, with unresolved D. The V and J ends lost 1 base and 7 bases respectively, with 11 bases between them. The CDR3 extends over 14 amino acids. The germline V gene has CDR1 SGHAT and CDR2 FQNNGV. This chain's CDR3 is CASSLGPDMNEQFF. CDR3 nucleotide sequence: TGTGCCAGCAGCTTAGGACCTGATATGAATGAGCAGTTCTTC.

This rearrangement joins TRBV19 to TRBJ2-2; D may be TRBD1 (6 bases). This CDR3 is 13 amino acids long. Germline values: CDR1 LNHDA, CDR2 SQIVND (reference sequence). V lost 9 bases and J 1 base, leaving 9 bases between the germline ends. This CDR3 is CASQDRNTGELFF. The CDR3 DNA sequence: TGTGCCAGCCAGGACAGGAACACCGGGGAGCTGTTTTTT.

This clone has just one count. This chain uses TRBV25-1 with TRBJ2-1; D is unresolved. Germline CDR1 reads MGHDK; CDR2 reads SYGVNS. Trimming stripped 5 bases from V and 10 bases from J, with 9 bases between. The CDR3 covers 11 residues. Here the CDR3 DNA reads TGTGCCAGCAGTTCCCCATTAGAGCAGTTCTTC. This translates into CASSSPLEQFF.

The chain combines TRBV7-9 with TRBJ2-2, with 7 positions matching TRBD1. CDR3 size: 15 residues. V was pared by 5 bases and J by 4 bases, with 7 bases of the junction left unmatched. Germline V lookup: CDR1 SEHNR, CDR2 FQNEAQ (reference sequence). The CDR3 DNA sequence: TGTGCCAGCAGCATGGGACAGTCGGGCACCGGGGAGCTGTTTTTT. Amino acid sequence: CASSMGQSGTGELFF.